The 29 T cell receptor beta chains below all came from one sample that was sequenced in a study of tumor and adjacent non-tumor tissue in lung cancer. No cell sorting was done before RNA was extracted from the tissue. Three rounds of nested PCR, following a modified ARM-PCR protocol, produced the TCRbeta library. Each CDR3 protein is one row after TCRdb ran MiXCR on the multiplex PCR reads. The table lists approximately 120,000 distinct CDR3 sequences, 60% to 80% of them singletons, with more than 35% in the top ten. Sequenced sample: lung tumor tissue. The receptors originated from a woman in her sixties with non-small cell lung cancer.

A word on this clonotype: At one of its ends the junction is not consistent with the germline gene, which may arise from a read error. The chain joins TRBV10-2 to TRBJ1-5; the match to TRBD1 covers 8 bases. Germline V gene data show CDR1 as WSHSY and CDR2 as SAAADI. The CDR3 totals 16 residues. The CDR3 nucleotides read TGCGCCAGCAGAGGGTGGACAGGGCGAGGGGATCAGCCCCAACAATTT. Translating gives CASRGWTGRGDQPQQF.

Concerning this clonotype: A much larger clone lies a single base off, so this may be a read error. The V and J genes are TRBV6-2 or TRBV6-3 and TRBJ2-3, with a weak D call TRBD1 (5 bases). This CDR3 region has 16 residues. Germline CDR1 is MNHEY and CDR2 is SVGEGT. Trimming removed 7 bases at V and 0 bases at J, with 17 bases between. The CDR3 DNA follows: TGTGCCAGCAACGAGTGGGGCCGGATCAGCACAGATACGCAGTATTTT. Encoded protein: CASNEWGRISTDTQYF.

The chain uses TRBV28 and TRBJ1-5; D perhaps matches TRBD1 (5 bases). V gave up 11 bases and J gave up 6 bases, with 20 bases separating them. Germline V gives CDR1 MDHEN, CDR2 SYDVKM. The CDR3 spans 14 residues. The CDR3, as DNA: TGTGCCCATAGCAGGTCGGGGGGAAGTCAGCCCCAGCATTTT. Translated, it gives CAHSRSGGSQPQHF. The full variable domain, its missing parts supplied by reference TRBV28 and TRBJ1-5, is DVKVTQSSRYLVKRTGEKVFLECVQDMDHENMFWYRQDPGLGLRLIYFSYDVKMKEKGDIPEGYSVSREKKERFSLILESASTNQTSMYLCAHSRSGGSQPQHFGDGTRLSIL.

Turning to this clonotype: One end of the junction is discordant with germline, which a read error may explain. The J gene is TRBJ2-7, the V gene TRBV4-1; D not resolved. CDR3 length equals 14 residues. Germline V CDR1 and CDR2: MGHRA, YSYEKL. CDR3 in DNA: TGCGCCAGCAGTCAAGAGGTTCCGACCAGCAAGCAGTACTTC. It codes for CASSQEVPTSKQYF.

Concerning this clonotype: A read error is possible here, since a much larger clone lies one base away. The chain has TRBV28 and TRBJ2-3, with a tentative D call TRBD1 (6 bases). Germline V gene sequence: CDR1 MDHEN, CDR2 SYDVKM. V lost 6 bases to trimming and J lost 6 bases, with 19 bases between them. The CDR3 has 15 residues. Written as DNA, the CDR3 is TGTGCCAGCAGGATGACAGGTCCCAAGGTTGATACGCAGTATTTT. Residues: CASRMTGPKVDTQYF.

With respect to this clonotype: This may arise from a read error, as a much more abundant clone is one base away. The chain has TRBV21-1 and TRBJ1-2; the table calls TRBD1, which could not be checked here. TRBV21-1 is a pseudogene locus. CDR3 length: 12 residues. CDR3 loop: CASSCASYGYTF. DNA for the CDR3: TGTGCCAGCAGCTGCGCCTCCTATGGCTACACCTTC.

Turning to this clonotype: The germline gene is not matched at one end of the junction; a read error may be the cause. This chain joins TRBV11-2 and TRBJ2-5; the match to TRBD1 covers 7 bases. Germline CDR1 reads SGHAT; CDR2 reads FQNNGV. This CDR3 spans 15 amino acids. The CDR3 loop reads CASIKFGQAQETQYF. The CDR3 region has the DNA TGTGCCAGCATCAAATTCGGACAGGCACAAGAGACCCAATACTTC.

To note about this clonotype: A read error may explain this, as a much larger clone is one base away. This chain uses TRBV14 with TRBJ2-5; D remains unclear. Germline V gene lookup returns CDR1 SGHDN and CDR2 FVKESK. This CDR3 region has 13 residues. The CDR3 nucleotides are TGTGCCAGCAGACAAGGGCTTCTGGGGACCCAGTACTTC. Amino acids: CASRQGLLGTQYF.

This clonotype appeared a single time. The DNA is left out, because the CDR3 cannot be placed on it with certainty; the CDR3 is given as TCRdb lists it. V is TRBV20-1 and J is TRBJ1-2; TRBD1, the table's D call, was not compared with the DNA. Germline CDR1 and CDR2: DFQATT and SNEGSKA (reference sequence). The CDR3 adds up to 13 amino acids, both ends counted. CDR3: CSAPKTGGYSCTF.

This clonotype was seen more than once but under ten times. At one of its ends the junction is not consistent with the germline gene, which may arise from a read error. The chain uses TRBV6-2 or TRBV6-3 and TRBJ2-5; TRBD2 might be the D (6 bases). The CDR3 loop spans 14 amino acids. Germline CDR1 is MNHEY and CDR2 is SVGEGT. CDR3 coding DNA: TGTGCCAGCAGTCGGACTACCCAACAAGAGAGCCAATGCTTC. As protein: CASSRTTQQESQCF.

A few counts support this clonotype. The chain couples TRBV6-2 or TRBV6-3 to TRBJ1-3; the D gene is possibly TRBD1 (6 bases). Trimming took 7 bases from V and 0 from J, leaving 13 bases between them. The CDR3 is made up of 15 amino acids. From germline, CDR1 is MNHEY and CDR2 SVGEGT. The CDR3 region is CASTDRTLSGNTIYF. Here the CDR3 DNA reads TGTGCCAGCACCGACAGGACCCTCTCTGGAAACACCATATATTTT.

The count of this clonotype is one. A much larger clone lies a single base off, so this may be a read error. The gene calls are TRBV6-1 and TRBJ1-1; D remains ambiguous. CDR1 is MNHNS, CDR2 SASEGT, per germline. The length of the CDR3 is 14 residues. Trimming removed 1 base at V and 7 bases at J, with 13 bases between. The CDR3 coding sequence is TGTGCCAGCAGTGAAGTCGACATGGTGAATGAAGCTTTCTTT. It yields the protein CASSEVDMVNEAFF.

This clonotype showed up just a few times. The chain combines TRBV11-3 with TRBJ2-7; tentatively, D is TRBD2 (5 bases). This CDR3 comprises 14 residues. Germline assignment: CDR1 SGHNT and CDR2 YENEEA. Trimming left V 2 bases short and J 8 bases short, with 16 bases between. The CDR3 bases are TGTGCCAGCAGCTTAAATACGGGAACCTGCAAGCAGTACTTC. It specifies CASSLNTGTCKQYF.

Regarding this clonotype: At one boundary the junction diverges from the germline segment, which might be a read error. J is TRBJ1-5 and V is TRBV20-1, with D perhaps TRBD1 (5 bases). The J call could be wrong; TRBJ2-3 is a better fit for the DNA end. This CDR3 is built from 15 residues. CDR1 DFQATT and CDR2 SNEGSKA come from the germline V gene (reference sequence). Here the CDR3 DNA reads TGCAGTGTTAGAGGACAATCTATCGGCAATCAGCCCCAGTATTTT. It specifies CSVRGQSIGNQPQYF.

As regards this clonotype: A much larger clone differs by one base, so this may be a read error. The rearrangement joins TRBV10-1 to TRBJ2-2; 11 bases agree with TRBD2. The CDR3 totals 16 residues. V lost 3 bases and J lost 4; bases outside the gene matches: 4. Germline-derived CDR1 and CDR2 are WNHNN and SYGVQD (reference sequence). This chain's CDR3 is CASSDQTSGITGELFF. CDR3 DNA sequence: TGCGCCAGCAGTGACCAGACTAGCGGGATCACCGGGGAGCTGTTTTTT.

This clonotype is a singleton in its sample. One end of the junction is discordant with germline, which a read error may explain. The V and J genes are TRBV6-1 and TRBJ2-1; 7 nucleotides agree with TRBD2. Per the germline V gene, CDR1 is MNHNS and CDR2 is SASEGT. This CDR3 comprises 15 residues. The chain's CDR3 is CASNLVGRSYNEQIF. In nucleotides, the CDR3 is TGTGCCAGCAATTTAGTCGGGAGGAGTTACAATGAGCAGATCTTC.

Worth noting for this clonotype: Given a much more abundant clone one base away, this may be a read error. This chain uses TRBV12-3 or TRBV12-4 with TRBJ2-7, with D perhaps assigned TRBD1 or TRBD2 (5 bases each). This CDR3 has 11 residues. The CDR3 protein is CGSSRGPAVGF. CDR3 DNA: TGTGGCAGCAGCCGGGGCCCAGCAGTGGGCTTC.

The J gene is TRBJ2-5, the V gene TRBV5-1; D not resolved. The CDR3 sequence is 13 residues long. V was cut by 5 bases and J by 4 bases, with 12 bases left in between. Germline V lookup: CDR1 SGHRS, CDR2 YFSETQ. The CDR3 spells CASRSFRGETQYF. The CDR3 bases are TGCGCCAGCAGATCCTTTCGTGGAGAGACCCAGTACTTC.

With regard to this clonotype: A much larger clone sits a single nucleotide away, making a read error possible. This sequence joins TRBV28 and TRBJ1-3; 9 nucleotides line up with TRBD1. Germline CDR1 reads MDHEN; CDR2 reads SYDVKM. This CDR3 spans 16 amino acids. J lost 3 bases, V lost 4 bases, and 7 bases had no gene match. CDR3 region: CASSSGGQGIGNTIYF. CDR3 in DNA: TGTGCCAGCAGTTCTGGGGGACAGGGTATTGGAAACACCATATATTTT.

A note on this clonotype: One end of the junction varies from germline; a read error may be responsible. J is TRBJ2-1 and V is TRBV11-2; D uncertain. CDR3 size: 13 residues. Germline V gene data show CDR1 as SGHAT and CDR2 as FQNNGV. CDR3 in amino acids: CAGSTVRDTEQFF. Written as DNA, the CDR3 is TGTGCCGGCAGCACTGTACGTGACACTGAGCAGTTCTTC.

A word on this clonotype: A read error is likely, as this CDR3 ends without the conserved phenylalanine or tryptophan. It is unclear where the CDR3 begins or ends on the DNA, so no DNA is shown, and the CDR3 is as TCRdb lists it. V is TRBV11-2 and J is TRBJ2-1. Germline assignment: CDR1 SGHAT and CDR2 FQNNGV. 14 amino acids form the CDR3, both terminal residues included. CDR3 sequence reads: CASSSNSRNNEQLY.

This clonotype was seen a single time. A much more abundant neighbour one base away suggests this may be a read error. The chain joins TRBV5-4 to TRBJ1-6; the D is unclear. CDR3 size: 16 residues. Germline CDR1 reads SGHNT; CDR2 reads YYREEE (reference sequence). Trimming stripped 2 bases from V and 2 bases from J, with 11 bases between. CDR3 DNA: TGTGCCAGCAGCTTTAACCCGAGCACCTATAATTCACCCCTCCACTTT. This codes for CASSFNPSTYNSPLHF.

A note on this clonotype: Given a much more abundant clone one base away, this may be a read error. CDR3 sequence: CASSLDRAPYNSPLHF. The CDR3 DNA reads as TGTGCCAGCAGTTTGGACAGGGCGCCCTATAATTCACCCCTCCACTTT. This sequence joins TRBV12-3 or TRBV12-4 and TRBJ1-6; 8 nucleotides line up with TRBD1. The J segment lost 2 bases and the V segment lost 3 bases, leaving 3 bases of the junction unmatched. The CDR3 is made up of 16 amino acids.

A remark on this clonotype: A much larger clone is a single base away; this may be a read error. A read error is likely, as this CDR3 ends without the conserved phenylalanine or tryptophan. This sequence joins TRBV5-1 and TRBJ2-5, with 10 bases fitting TRBD2. From germline, CDR1 is SGHRS and CDR2 YFSETQ. CDR3 length: 16 amino acids. With 4 bases clipped from V and 5 bases from J, the junction kept 11 bases outside the gene matches. CDR3 sequence: CASSRTSGTSGETQYS. CDR3 coding DNA: TGCGCCAGCAGCCGGACTAGCGGAACATCCGGGGAGACCCAGTACTCC.

A remark on this clonotype: This may be a read error, as it is one base from a much larger clone. This chain links TRBV6-2 or TRBV6-3 with TRBJ2-1, with D possibly being TRBD1 (6 bases). V was clipped by 4 bases and J by 10 bases, with 14 bases between them. Germline CDR1 MNHEY, CDR2 SVGEGT. The CDR3 runs to 13 residues. CDR3 DNA: TGTGCCAGCAGTTCCCAGTACAGGGAGGAGCAGTTCTTC. It codes for CASSSQYREEQFF.

Details on this clonotype: One end of the junction fails to match germline, which may point to a read error. The gene calls are TRBV20-1 and TRBJ1-5; tentatively, D is TRBD1 (5 bases). There are 15 residues in the CDR3. Germline CDR1 reads DFQATT; CDR2 reads SNEGSKA (reference sequence). CDR3 residues: CSANGLGVGNQPQHF. The DNA for the CDR3 is TGCAGTGCTAACGGGTTGGGGGTTGGTAATCAGCCCCAACATTTT.

A note on this clonotype: Possible read error: a much larger clone is one base away. The CDR3 DNA reads TGCAGTGCTTGCGGTGGGGCTGGAGATACGCAGTATTTT. Translating gives CSACGGAGDTQYF. The J gene is TRBJ2-3, the V gene TRBV20-1, with a weak D call TRBD1 (5 bases). Trimming shortened V by 5 bases and J by 5 bases, and 14 bases separated the two germline ends. CDR1 DFQATT and CDR2 SNEGSKA come from the germline V gene (reference sequence). The CDR3 spans 13 residues.

The chain recombines TRBV6-5 with TRBJ1-2; D is undetermined. This CDR3 is built from 13 residues. Looked up from germline, CDR1 is MNHEY and CDR2 is SVGAGI. V shed 2 bases and J shed 8 bases, with 12 bases lying between them. CDR3 bases: TGTGCCAGCAGTTACCCCACAGTGAGGGGCTACACCTTC. It is translated as CASSYPTVRGYTF.

In the case of this clonotype: The junction differs from germline at one of its ends, possibly a read error. The CDR3 nucleotides read TGTACCAGCAGCTCAACATTAGGGACAAACCGGAGTTCACCCCTCCACTTT. Encoded protein: CTSSSTLGTNRSSPLHF. The chain is built from TRBV11-2 and TRBJ1-6; the D gene is possibly TRBD1 (6 bases). Germline CDR1 is SGHAT and CDR2 is FQNNGV. The CDR3 length is 17 residues.